The text below deals with one T cell receptor beta chain. Its specificity is unknown. The data are from a study of T-cell reconstitution after alpha-beta-depleted transplantation in children. The J segment lost 3 bases and the V segment lost 4 bases, leaving 9 bases of the junction unmatched. There are 15 residues in the CDR3. CDR1 SGHRS and CDR2 YFSETQ come from the germline V gene. Study outcomes and limitations: After one year, T-cell counts and TCRbeta diversity mostly came from new T cells.

Preparing the TCRbeta library involved the use of unique molecular identifiers. TCRdb ran MiXCR on the PCR reads and lists one entry per CDR3 protein. The data hold about 1,000,000 distinct CDR3 sequences, with roughly 29% observed a single time. This receptor was taken from a boy younger than two who had a stem cell transplant for SCID, so the T cells may come from the graft donor. The rearrangement uses TRBV5-1 and TRBJ2-7, with 8 bases matching TRBD1. The source material was PBMCs, mostly from graft donor cells, sampled 360 days after TCRalphabeta/CD19-depleted stem cell transplant. CDR3 loop: CASSPAPTGGYEQYF. In DNA, the CDR3 is TGCGCCAGCAGCCCTGCCCCCACAGGGGGCTACGAGCAGTACTTC.